Following are 28 T cell receptor beta chains from one sample sequenced in a study of blood T cell repertoires in COVID-19. Method: immunoSEQ multiplex PCR; TCRdb's copy keeps in-frame clones and lacks some. This table has 110,000 or so clones, more than 80% appearing once. The sample consisted of peripheral blood. These receptors all stem from a woman in her forties with acute or convalescent COVID-19.

J is TRBJ1-2 and V is TRBV19, with D uncertain. This CDR3 region has 15 residues. The germline gives CDR1 LNHDA, CDR2 SQIVND (reference sequence). V shed 7 bases and J shed 3 bases, with 18 bases lying between them. The CDR3: CASTSLTREHYGYTF. CDR3 coding DNA: TGTGCCAGTACTTCCCTAACGAGGGAACACTATGGCTACACCTTC.

The genes are TRBV2 and TRBJ2-1; 11 positions agree with TRBD2. The CDR3 contains 11 residues. Germline assignment: CDR1 SNHLY and CDR2 FYNNEI. Trimming at V came to 7 bases and at J to 13 bases, leaving 3 bases not matched to a gene. The CDR3 is CASNLAGGQFF. The CDR3 coding sequence is TGTGCCAGCAACCTAGCGGGGGGTCAGTTCTTC.

The chain carries TRBV13 and TRBJ1-6; TRBD1 aligns across 7 bases. CDR1 and CDR2 (germline): PRHDT, FYEKMQ (reference sequence). The CDR3 covers 17 residues. V shed 4 bases, J shed 5 bases, and the junction held 11 bases outside the gene matches. As DNA, the CDR3 is TGTGCCAGCAGCTCCAGAGGGACAGAGGTCCATAATTCACCCCTCCACTTT. This translates into CASSSRGTEVHNSPLHF.

The chain is built from TRBV7-2 and TRBJ1-2; D is undetermined. Germline V gene sequence: CDR1 SGHTA, CDR2 FQGNSA. Trimming removed 1 base from V and 1 base from J, with 10 bases in between. There are 15 residues in the CDR3. The CDR3: CASSLGGGSNYGYTF. CDR3 sequence (DNA): TGTGCCAGCAGCTTAGGAGGAGGCAGTAACTATGGCTACACCTTC. Based on the CDR3 plus reference TRBV7-2 and TRBJ1-2, the full variable domain is GAGVSQSPSNKVTEKGKDVELRCDPISGHTALYWYRQSLGQGLEFLIYFQGNSAPDKSGLPSDRFSAERTGGSVSTLTIQRTQQEDSAVYLCASSLGGGSNYGYTFGSGTRLTVV.

Turning to this clone: The same CDR3 can be traced to other DNA sequences in this sample. This chain joins TRBV29-1 and TRBJ1-1, with D hard to call. The germline gives CDR1 SQVTM, CDR2 ANQGSEA. The CDR3 length is 12 residues. Trimming took off 6 bases at V and 5 bases at J, with 13 bases between the two ends. Here the CDR3 reads CSVREGNTEAFF. The DNA for the CDR3 is TGCAGCGTGAGGGAGGGAAATACTGAAGCTTTCTTT.

This chain links TRBV3-1 (or the pseudogene TRBV3-2) with TRBJ1-2, with TRBD1 matching over 9 bases. CDR1 and CDR2 from the germline V gene are LGHDT and YNNKEL (reference sequence). CDR3 length: 15 amino acids. V trimming: 4 bases; J trimming: 6 bases; junction bases outside the gene matches: 9. The CDR3 DNA sequence: TGTGCCAGCAGCCGTACGCCGACAGGGGGGGATGGCTACACCTTC. It codes for CASSRTPTGGDGYTF.

Written as DNA, the CDR3 is TGTGCCTGGAGTGTAAGAGGGCAGTTACTATACGAGCAGTACTTC. Its protein is CAWSVRGQLLYEQYF. This chain connects TRBV30 to TRBJ2-7; D is perhaps TRBD2 (5 bases). The CDR3 spans 15 residues. The V gene lost 0 bases and the J gene lost 4 bases, with 16 bases spanning the gap. CDR1 GTSNPN and CDR2 SVGIG come from the germline V gene (reference sequence). Based on the CDR3 plus reference TRBV30 and TRBJ2-7, the full variable domain is SQTIHQWPATLVQPVGSPLSLECTVEGTSNPNLYWYRQAAGRGLQLLFYSVGIGQISSEVPQNLSASRPQDRQFILSSKKLLLSDSGFYLCAWSVRGQLLYEQYFGPGTRLTVT.

The V gene is TRBV19, the J gene TRBJ1-1; D is unclear. The CDR3 extends over 14 amino acids. The germline V gene has CDR1 LNHDA and CDR2 SQIVND (reference sequence). The V and J ends lost 3 bases and 1 base respectively, with 9 bases between them. The CDR3 loop is CASSMRVSNTEAFF. The CDR3 bases are TGTGCCAGTAGTATGCGTGTGTCGAACACTGAAGCTTTCTTT. Filled out from reference TRBV19 and TRBJ1-1, the complete variable domain reads DGGITQSPKYLFRKEGQNVTLSCEQNLNHDAMYWYRQDPGQGLRLIYYSQIVNDFQKGDIAEGYSVSREKKESFPLTVTSAQKNPTAFYLCASSMRVSNTEAFFGQGTRLTVV.

This clone has more than one count but fewer than ten. V usage is TRBV12-5 and J usage is TRBJ2-1; TRBD2 agrees at 7 bases. The length of the CDR3 is 11 residues. CDR1 is LGHNT and CDR2 is FRNRAP in the germline V gene. The J segment lost 15 bases and the V segment lost 4 bases, leaving 6 bases of the junction unmatched. CDR3 amino acids: CASGSGTGGFF. In DNA form, the CDR3 reads TGTGCTAGTGGTTCGGGGACGGGGGGGTTCTTC.

V is TRBV7-3 and J is TRBJ2-7; 9 bases are shared with TRBD1. CDR3 length: 15 residues. Looked up from germline, CDR1 is SGHTA and CDR2 is FQGTGA. V was clipped by 5 bases and J by 6 bases; unmatched bases: 11. The CDR3, as DNA: TGTGCCAGCAGCCCAAAGACAGGGGGTACTGCCGAGCAGTACTTC. Its translation: CASSPKTGGTAEQYF.

In this sample, this clone turned up a few times. The chain links TRBV2 to TRBJ1-5, with 10 positions matching TRBD1. Germline V gene data show CDR1 as SNHLY and CDR2 as FYNNEI. The CDR3 totals 14 residues. V lost 4 bases to trimming and J lost 6 bases; unmatched junction nucleotides: 3. In DNA form, the CDR3 reads TGTGCCAGCAGTGCGGACAGGGGGGTTCAGCCCCAGCATTTT. It is translated as CASSADRGVQPQHF.

The genes are TRBV7-2 and TRBJ1-2; 9 bases fit TRBD1. Germline V gene sequence: CDR1 SGHTA, CDR2 FQGNSA. The V segment lost 5 bases and the J segment 2 bases; nucleotides outside the gene matches: 9. This CDR3 contains 16 residues. The CDR3 region is CASSRPGTGSNYGYTF. CDR3 DNA sequence: TGTGCCAGCAGCCGTCCCGGGACAGGGTCAAACTATGGCTACACCTTC.

V usage is TRBV5-1 and J usage is TRBJ1-4, with TRBD1 identical over 10 bases. The CDR3 spans 18 residues. V lost 3 bases and J lost 0; bases outside the gene matches: 8. The germline V gene has CDR1 SGHRS and CDR2 YFSETQ. CDR3 nucleotides: TGCGCCAGCAGCTCGGGAAGGACAGGGGGGCCAACTAATGAAAAACTGTTTTTT. This translates into CASSSGRTGGPTNEKLFF.

The chain uses TRBV19 and TRBJ2-7; 10 nucleotides align to TRBD1. Per the germline V gene, CDR1 is LNHDA and CDR2 is SQIVND (reference sequence). V gave up 1 base and J gave up 3 bases; unmatched junction bases: 9. The CDR3 runs to 17 residues. This CDR3 is CASSIAAGTGDFYEQYF. Here the CDR3 DNA reads TGTGCCAGTAGTATAGCTGCCGGGACAGGGGATTTCTACGAGCAGTACTTC.

This chain connects TRBV18 to TRBJ1-6; 7 bases match TRBD1. CDR1 is KGHSH, CDR2 LQKENI, per germline. The CDR3 extends over 17 amino acids. With V trimmed by 8 bases and J by 7 bases, 17 bases remained unmatched. The CDR3 nucleotides are TGTGCCAGCGCGTCACCGGCTAAGGGGGCAGAAAATTCACCCCTCCACTTT. This codes for CASASPAKGAENSPLHF.

The chain employs TRBV29-1 and TRBJ1-2; maybe TRBD1 (5 bases). With 7 bases removed from V and 4 bases from J, the gap between germline ends came to 10 bases. There are 11 residues in the CDR3. The germline gives CDR1 SQVTM, CDR2 ANQGSEA. CDR3 nucleotide sequence: TGCAGCGGGGGGGAGGGCTATGGCTACACCTTC. Its translation: CSGGEGYGYTF.

This rearrangement joins TRBV9 to TRBJ2-5, with TRBD2 identical over 9 bases. This CDR3 spans 15 amino acids. V lost 1 base, J lost 4 bases, and 5 bases stayed unmatched. CDR1 SGDLS and CDR2 YYNGEE come from the germline V gene. The chain's CDR3 is CASSVNSGGRETQYF. The CDR3 nucleotides read TGTGCCAGCAGCGTAAATAGCGGGGGTCGAGAGACCCAGTACTTC.

The chain joins TRBV7-9 to TRBJ2-3; the match to TRBD2 covers 10 bases. Germline assignment: CDR1 SEHNR and CDR2 FQNEAQ (reference sequence). The CDR3 loop spans 15 amino acids. The V segment lost 5 bases and the J segment 2 bases; nucleotides outside the gene matches: 4. The DNA of the CDR3 is TGTGCCAGCAGCCGCGGACTAGCGGTCACAGATACGCAGTATTTT. Translating it yields CASSRGLAVTDTQYF.

This chain links TRBV4-3 with TRBJ2-3; no firm D call. V lost 1 base to trimming and J lost 3 bases, with 14 bases between them. The CDR3 is 16 amino acids. Germline assignment: CDR1 LGHNA and CDR2 YSLEER. Written as DNA, the CDR3 is TGCGCCAGCAGCCAAGCTTTAAGAAGCCCAACAGATACGCAGTATTTT. Its protein product is CASSQALRSPTDTQYF.

In its sample, this clone was seen once. The chain recombines TRBV29-1 with TRBJ1-1; D possibly corresponds to TRBD1 (5 bases). Germline CDR1 reads SQVTM; CDR2 reads ANQGSEA. The length of the CDR3 is 13 residues. Trimming shortened V by 7 bases and J by 1 base, and 13 bases separated the two germline ends. DNA for the CDR3: TGCAGCGGACCGGGACTGACGAACACTGAAGCTTTCTTT. Translation gives CSGPGLTNTEAFF.

The CDR3 loop is CASSQDGSGGFSGELFF. The CDR3 nucleotides read TGTGCCAGCAGCCAAGATGGCAGCGGGGGGTTCTCCGGGGAGCTGTTTTTT. The V call is TRBV3-1 (or the pseudogene TRBV3-2), the J call TRBJ2-2; TRBD2 matches at 9 bases. V gave up 0 bases and J gave up 6 bases; unmatched junction bases: 8. The germline CDR1 and CDR2 sequences are LGHDT and YNNKEL (reference sequence). The CDR3 extends over 17 amino acids.

This chain links TRBV7-2 with TRBJ1-2; 8 bases align to TRBD1. The germline gives CDR1 SGHTA, CDR2 FQGNSA. J lost 4 bases, V lost 5 bases, and 12 bases had no gene match. The length of the CDR3 is 16 residues. The CDR3, as DNA: TGTGCCAGCAGCGGACAGGGAGGAAGTAGGGGCTATGGCTACACCTTC. Its translation: CASSGQGGSRGYGYTF.

This sequence joins TRBV5-1 and TRBJ2-5; TRBD1 matches 7 bases. V shed 4 bases, J shed 2 bases, and the junction held 2 bases outside the gene matches. The CDR3 is made up of 13 amino acids. Per the germline V gene, CDR1 is SGHRS and CDR2 is YFSETQ. This CDR3 reads CASSPTGQETQYF. CDR3 DNA sequence: TGCGCCAGCAGCCCGACAGGGCAAGAGACCCAGTACTTC.

The chain employs TRBV9 and TRBJ1-3; the match to TRBD1 covers 9 bases. CDR1 is SGDLS and CDR2 is YYNGEE in the germline V gene. CDR3 length: 16 residues. V lost 4 bases to trimming and J lost 0 bases; unmatched junction nucleotides: 5. The CDR3: CASSLGQGNSGNTIYF. DNA of the CDR3: TGTGCCAGCAGCCTCGGACAGGGGAACTCTGGAAACACCATATATTTT. Complete variable domain (other parts from reference TRBV9 and TRBJ1-3): DSGVTQTPKHLITATGQRVTLRCSPRSGDLSVYWYQQSLDQGLQFLIQYYNGEERAKGNILERFSAQQFPDLHSELNLSSLELGDSALYFCASSLGQGNSGNTIYFGEGSWLTVV.

The chain employs TRBV9 and TRBJ2-1; D perhaps matches TRBD2 (7 bases). Germline values: CDR1 SGDLS, CDR2 YYNGEE. This CDR3 comprises 15 residues. V was cut by 6 bases and J by 1 base, with 14 bases left in between. CDR3 in amino acids: CASTRGGLSYNEQFF. CDR3 DNA sequence: TGTGCCAGCACACGCGGGGGCCTATCCTACAATGAGCAGTTCTTC.

The CDR3 loop reads CASRQAPGQGRSFF. The CDR3 coding sequence is TGTGCCAGCAGACAAGCGCCGGGACAGGGGAGATCTTTCTTT. J is TRBJ1-1 and V is TRBV6-5; 10 nucleotides match TRBD1. This CDR3 has 14 amino acids. V lost 6 bases to trimming and J lost 12 bases; unmatched junction nucleotides: 13. Germline loops: CDR1 MNHEY, CDR2 SVGAGI.

V is TRBV3-1 (or the pseudogene TRBV3-2) and J is TRBJ1-2; 9 bases map to TRBD1. Losses at the gene ends were 5 bases for V and 8 bases for J; bases not matched to a gene: 9. The germline gives CDR1 LGHDT, CDR2 YNNKEL (reference sequence). This CDR3 region has 14 residues. CDR3 coding DNA: TGTGCCAGCAGCAGATGGACAGGGGAGAGCGGCTACACCTTC. Translating it yields CASSRWTGESGYTF.

The rearrangement uses TRBV19 and TRBJ2-7; 9 bases agree with TRBD1. Unmatched junction bases numbered 13, after V lost 5 bases and J lost 5 bases. Germline V CDR1 and CDR2: LNHDA, SQIVND (reference sequence). The length of the CDR3 is 16 residues. CDR3 DNA: TGTGCCAGTAGTGATCCGGGACAGGGTTTTGTGAACGAGCAGTACTTC. This translates into CASSDPGQGFVNEQYF.